This T cell receptor beta chain was captured by sequencing in a study of regulatory T cells in long-lasting Graves disease. Regarding the study as a whole: Persistent disease favored TRBV28, TRBJ1-2 and TRBJ2-5. Persistent Graves' patients had lower TCR diversity than newly diagnosed ones. New patients shared 970 or so public clonotypes, and persistent patients shared more, with a few thousand.

Noted time point: persistent/refractory GD, antithyroid drugs over 5 years with positive TRAb. PBMC RNA was the source of the TCR library. Collection of peripheral blood (around 10 milliliters) was done using EDTA tubes. The CDR3 contains 11 residues. Germline V CDR1 and CDR2: GTSNPN, SVGIG (reference sequence). Trimming removed 1 base from V and 5 bases from J, with 5 bases in between. A word on this clonotype: Its target is not known.

Researchers made TCR beta libraries by using iRepertoire HTBI primers and running Arm-PCR on CDR3 regions. TCRdb reanalysed the multiplex PCR reads using MiXCR and keeps one entry per CDR3 protein. The sample yields some 450,000 distinct CDR3 sequences, less than 25% seen once. This receptor was taken from a female donor with Graves disease. The chain recombines TRBV30 with TRBJ1-1; no clear D gene. Sequencing was performed on peripheral blood mononuclear cells (PBMCs), taken when the disease was refractory, from a patient treated with antithyroid drugs. The CDR3 region has the DNA TGTGCCTGGAGTGGAAAGACTGAAGCTTTCTTT. This sequence encodes CAWSGKTEAFF. The complete variable domain, with remaining parts taken from reference TRBV30 and TRBJ1-1, reads SQTIHQWPATLVQPVGSPLSLECTVEGTSNPNLYWYRQAAGRGLQLLFYSVGIGQISSEVPQNLSASRPQDRQFILSSKKLLLSDSGFYLCAWSGKTEAFFGQGTRLTVV.